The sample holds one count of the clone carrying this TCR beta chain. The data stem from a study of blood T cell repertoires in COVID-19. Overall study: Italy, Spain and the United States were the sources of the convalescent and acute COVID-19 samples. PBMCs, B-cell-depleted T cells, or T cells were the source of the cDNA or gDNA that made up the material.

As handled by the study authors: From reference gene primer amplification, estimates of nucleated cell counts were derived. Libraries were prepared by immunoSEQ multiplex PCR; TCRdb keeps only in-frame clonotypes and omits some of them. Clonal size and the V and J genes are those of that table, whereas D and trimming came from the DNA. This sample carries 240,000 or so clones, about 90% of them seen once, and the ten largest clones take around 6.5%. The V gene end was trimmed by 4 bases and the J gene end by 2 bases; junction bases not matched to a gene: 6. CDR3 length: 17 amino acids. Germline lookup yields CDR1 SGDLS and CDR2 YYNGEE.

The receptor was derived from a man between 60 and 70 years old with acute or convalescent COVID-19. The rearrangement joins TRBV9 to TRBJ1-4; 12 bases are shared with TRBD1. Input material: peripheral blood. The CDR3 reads CASSLGQGARTNEKLFF. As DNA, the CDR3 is TGTGCCAGCAGCTTGGGACAGGGGGCACGGACTAATGAAAAACTGTTTTTT.